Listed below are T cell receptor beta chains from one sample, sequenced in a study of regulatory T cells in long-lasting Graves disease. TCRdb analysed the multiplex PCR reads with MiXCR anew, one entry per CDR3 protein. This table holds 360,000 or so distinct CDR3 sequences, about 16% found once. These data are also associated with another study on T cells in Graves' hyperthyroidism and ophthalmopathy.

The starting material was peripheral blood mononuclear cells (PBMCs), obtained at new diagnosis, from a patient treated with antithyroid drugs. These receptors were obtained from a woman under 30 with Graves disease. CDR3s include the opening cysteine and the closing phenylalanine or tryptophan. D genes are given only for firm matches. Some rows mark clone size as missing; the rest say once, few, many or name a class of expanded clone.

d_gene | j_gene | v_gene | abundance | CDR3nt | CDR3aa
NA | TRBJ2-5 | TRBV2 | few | TGTGCCAGCAGTGTTTCCTCCAGAGAAGAGACCCAGTACTTC | CASSVSSREETQYF
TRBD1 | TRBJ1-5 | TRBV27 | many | TGTGCCAGCAAACTCGACAGGGGCACGTGGCCCCAGCATTTT | CASKLDRGTWPQHF
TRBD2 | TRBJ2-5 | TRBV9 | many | TGTGCCAGCAGCGTCGGACTAGCGGGACGAGAGACCCAGTACTTC | CASSVGLAGRETQYF
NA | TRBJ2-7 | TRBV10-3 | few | TGTGCCATCAAGGGTAGTATCGAGCAGTACTTC | CAIKGSIEQYF
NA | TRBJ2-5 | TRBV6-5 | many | TGTGCCAGCAGTTTACGGGGAAAGCAAGAGACCCAGTACTTC | CASSLRGKQETQYF
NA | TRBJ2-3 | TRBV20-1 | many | TGCAGTGCCAATAGACGGACGGAAGCCACAGATACGCAGTATTTT | CSANRRTEATDTQYF
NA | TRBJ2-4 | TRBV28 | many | TGTGCCAGCAGCGGACCGGGACAAGCGAACATTCAGTACTTC | CASSGPGQANIQYF
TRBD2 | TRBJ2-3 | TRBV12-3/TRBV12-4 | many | TGTGCCAGCGTCTCGGGGGGGCACCCAGATACGCAGTATTTT | CASVSGGHPDTQYF
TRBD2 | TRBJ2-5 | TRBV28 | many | TGTGCCAGCAGGTCCCGGGGGGGGGAGACCCAGTACTTC | CASRSRGGETQYF
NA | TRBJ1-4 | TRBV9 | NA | TGTGCCAGCAGCGTAGGAGGGGGAACTAATGAAAAACTGTTTTTT | CASSVGGGTNEKLFF
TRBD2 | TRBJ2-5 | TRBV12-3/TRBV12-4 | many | TGTGCCAGCAGCCCACTAGCGGGCAGGGAGACCCAGTACTTC | CASSPLAGRETQYF
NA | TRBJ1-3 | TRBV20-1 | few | TGCAGTGCTAGAGAAGACACGGGAAACACCATATATTTT | CSAREDTGNTIYF
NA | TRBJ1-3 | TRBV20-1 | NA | TGCAGTGCTAGGAACGAACGGGACACCATATATTTT | CSARNERDTIYF
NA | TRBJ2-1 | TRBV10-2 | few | TGCGCCAGTTTACAGAGTAATGAGCAGTTCTTC | CASLQSNEQFF
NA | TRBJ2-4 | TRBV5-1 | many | TGCGCCAGCAGCACCGGGACGGAGCTAGCCAAAAACATTCAGTACTTC | CASSTGTELAKNIQYF
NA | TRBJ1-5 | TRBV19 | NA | TGTGCCAGTAGTAAGGGGGACGCATGGAATCAGCCCCAGCATTTT | CASSKGDAWNQPQHF